The T cell receptor beta chain described here comes from a study of blood T cell repertoires in COVID-19. Across the study: The study drew acute and convalescent COVID-19 samples from the United States, Italy and Spain. PBMCs, B-cell-depleted T cells, or T cells provided the cDNA or gDNA that made up the material.

Germline assignment: CDR1 SGHTA and CDR2 FQGNSA. The CDR3 length is 16 residues. V lost 5 bases, J lost 3 bases, and 5 bases stayed unmatched. In the original workflow: Amplified reference gene primers provided the basis for estimating nucleated cell counts. The method was immunoSEQ multiplex PCR; TCRdb's version includes in-frame clones alone and lacks a portion of them. That table is the source of V, J and clone size, and D and trimming were worked out from the DNA. The table shows more than 70,000 clones, with about 88% occurring only once. The rearrangement links TRBV7-2 to TRBJ2-2, with TRBD2 identical over 11 bases. The specimen sequenced was peripheral blood. The receptor's source is a man aged 50-59 years with acute or convalescent COVID-19. CDR3 residues: CASSRSGGAYTGELFF. The DNA of the CDR3 is TGTGCCAGCAGCCGTAGCGGGGGGGCCTACACCGGGGAGCTGTTTTTT.